Each of the 21 T cell receptor beta chains below was sequenced from the same sample in a study of cytomegalovirus exposure and HLA in healthy donors. Both 60 Vbeta primers and 13 Jbeta primers went into the PCR. TCRdb keeps only in-frame clones here, not all; method: immunoSEQ multiplex PCR. The table has under 200,000 clones, roughly 75% seen once. The sample taken for sequencing was PBMCs. These receptors all come from a female donor in good health and CMV-seronegative.

This chain joins TRBV27 and TRBJ2-3; 11 positions agree with TRBD2. The CDR3 sequence is 15 residues long. The V segment lost 4 bases and the J segment 2 bases; nucleotides outside the gene matches: 2. Germline assignment: CDR1 MNHEY and CDR2 SMNVEV (reference sequence). The DNA of the CDR3 is TGTGCCAGCAGTTCGGGACTAGCGGCCACAGATACGCAGTATTTT. This codes for CASSSGLAATDTQYF.

The chain carries TRBV11-2 and TRBJ1-2; TRBD1 might be the D (5 bases). Deletions cut 4 bases from V and 0 bases from J, with 15 bases between. The CDR3 runs 16 residues. Germline loops: CDR1 SGHAT, CDR2 FQNNGV. The CDR3 spells CASSSQGKAANYGYTF. The CDR3 nucleotides read TGTGCCAGCAGCTCCCAGGGAAAGGCAGCTAACTATGGCTACACCTTC.

This chain connects TRBV10-3 to TRBJ1-2; 7 positions agree with TRBD1. The CDR3 is 16 residues long. Per germline, CDR1 ENHRY and CDR2 SYGVKD. J gave up 4 bases and V 0 bases, and 8 bases lay outside the gene matches. The CDR3 DNA reads TGTGCCATCAGTGAGTCAGGGACAGATGTTATCTATGGCTACACCTTC. It yields the protein CAISESGTDVIYGYTF.

Only a few counts were recorded for this clone. The chain links TRBV30 to TRBJ2-5, with TRBD1 matching over 9 bases. The DNA end is a closer match to TRBJ2-7, so the J assignment may be wrong. CDR3 length equals 14 residues. The germline V gene encodes CDR1 GTSNPN and CDR2 SVGIG (reference sequence). CDR3 in amino acids: CAWSVAGQGYEQYF. Written as DNA, the CDR3 is TGTGCCTGGAGTGTAGCGGGACAGGGATACGAGCAGTACTTC.

This clone was detected a few times. The genes are TRBV27 and TRBJ1-2; TRBD1 aligns across 7 bases. Germline CDR1 and CDR2: MNHEY and SMNVEV (reference sequence). This CDR3 has 14 amino acids. The V and J ends lost 6 bases and 4 bases, in that order; junction bases with no gene match: 8. CDR3 in DNA: TGTGCCAGCAGGAACAGGGGAAGGGGCTATGGCTACACCTTC. Its protein is CASRNRGRGYGYTF.

This sequence joins TRBV7-9 and TRBJ1-3, with 7 bases that match TRBD1. Per the germline V gene, CDR1 is SEHNR and CDR2 is FQNEAQ (reference sequence). J gave up 4 bases and V 6 bases, and 18 bases lay outside the gene matches. The CDR3 is made up of 18 amino acids. The CDR3 protein is CASSRRGGIYLGGNTIYF. Written as DNA, the CDR3 is TGTGCCAGCAGTCGGCGAGGGGGCATCTATTTGGGGGGAAACACCATATATTTT.

This clone was counted a single time. The chain couples TRBV6-5 to TRBJ2-7, with 8 bases that match TRBD1. The junction had 9 bases not matched to a gene; V was cut back by 6 bases and J by 2 bases. The CDR3 loop spans 15 amino acids. CDR1 is MNHEY and CDR2 is SVGAGI in the germline V gene. The CDR3: CASSSTDRAPYEQYF. The CDR3 bases are TGTGCCAGCAGCTCAACGGACAGGGCCCCCTACGAGCAGTACTTC.

The chain employs TRBV6-1 and TRBJ2-5; weak D call: TRBD1 (5 bases). Trimming stripped 6 bases from V and 2 bases from J, with 13 bases between. CDR3 size: 14 residues. Germline V gene lookup returns CDR1 MNHNS and CDR2 SASEGT. The DNA of the CDR3 is TGTGCCAGCAGATCTCGACAGCTACAAGAGACCCAGTACTTC. Its protein product is CASRSRQLQETQYF.

The gene calls are TRBV5-1 and TRBJ2-1; D is ambiguous. Germline loops: CDR1 SGHRS, CDR2 YFSETQ. Trimming took 0 bases from V and 11 from J, leaving 9 bases between them. The CDR3 consists of 12 residues. DNA for the CDR3: TGCGCCAGCAGCTTGGGAGACACCAAGCAGTTCTTC. It specifies CASSLGDTKQFF.

The V and J genes are TRBV14 and TRBJ2-1; no reliable D call. The V gene's germline CDR1 is SGHDN and CDR2 FVKESK. The CDR3 runs to 13 residues. The germline V and J ends were trimmed by 4 bases and 4 bases, with 8 bases remaining between them. The CDR3 DNA sequence: TGTGCCAGCAGCCGAGACTCTTACAATGAGCAGTTCTTC. This gives the protein CASSRDSYNEQFF. The whole variable domain, filled in from reference TRBV14 and TRBJ2-1, reads EAGVTQFPSHSVIEKGQTVTLRCDPISGHDNLYWYRRVMGKEIKFLLHFVKESKQDESGMPNNRFLAERTGGTYSTLKVQPAELEDSGVYFCASSRDSYNEQFFGPGTRLTVL.

This rearrangement joins TRBV30 to TRBJ1-1; D may be TRBD1 (5 bases). The germline V gene has CDR1 GTSNPN and CDR2 SVGIG (reference sequence). Trimming cost V 0 bases and J 5 bases, with 16 bases left between them. The CDR3 runs to 15 residues. CDR3 sequence reads: CAWSVIGGKRTEAFF. In DNA, the CDR3 is TGTGCCTGGAGTGTAATCGGGGGAAAAAGGACTGAAGCTTTCTTT.

This chain joins TRBV5-1 and TRBJ2-5; possibly TRBD1 for D (5 bases). V gave up 2 bases and J gave up 4 bases, with 9 bases separating them. Germline V gives CDR1 SGHRS, CDR2 YFSETQ. This CDR3 comprises 13 residues. CDR3 coding DNA: TGCGCCAGCAGCTTAGGGGCCCCAGAGACCCAGTACTTC. This sequence encodes CASSLGAPETQYF.

The gene calls are TRBV5-1 and TRBJ1-5; D ambiguous. The V end lost 0 bases, the J end lost 3 bases, and 10 bases lay between the germline ends. This CDR3 has 15 residues. Germline V gene lookup returns CDR1 SGHRS and CDR2 YFSETQ. In nucleotides, the CDR3 is TGCGCCAGCAGCTTGGAGGCAGGCCTCAATCAGCCCCAGCATTTT. It codes for CASSLEAGLNQPQHF.

This clone was observed once. This sequence joins TRBV5-6 and TRBJ1-1; TRBD1 might be the D (6 bases). The CDR3 is made up of 17 amino acids. The V end lost 4 bases, the J end lost 0 bases, and 19 bases lay between the germline ends. The germline V gene has CDR1 SGHDT and CDR2 YYEEEE. The CDR3 DNA reads as TGTGCCAGCAGCCGTTCATCCCTAAGGGGGTTGAACACTGAAGCTTTCTTT. Protein product: CASSRSSLRGLNTEAFF.

The rearrangement joins TRBV11-1 to TRBJ2-7; D perhaps matches TRBD1 (5 bases). V lost 6 bases, J lost 3 bases, and 18 bases lay in between. There are 15 residues in the CDR3. Per germline, CDR1 SGHAT and CDR2 FQDESV (reference sequence). The CDR3 DNA sequence: TGTGCCAGCAGTACACGGGTAACAAGGGGCTACGAGCAGTACTTC. Amino acid sequence: CASSTRVTRGYEQYF.

The chain uses TRBV4-1 and TRBJ2-7, with TRBD1 as a possible D gene (6 bases). Germline CDR1 reads MGHRA; CDR2 reads YSYEKL. V gave up 0 bases and J gave up 4 bases, with 13 bases separating them. There are 15 residues in the CDR3. CDR3 sequence: CASSQEGQNDYEQYF. CDR3 nucleotides: TGCGCCAGCAGCCAAGAAGGACAGAACGATTACGAGCAGTACTTC.

This chain joins TRBV19 and TRBJ2-1; 15 nucleotides match TRBD2. The CDR3 extends over 19 amino acids. V was clipped by 5 bases and J by 2 bases; unmatched bases: 10. The germline V gene encodes CDR1 LNHDA and CDR2 SQIVND (reference sequence). This CDR3 reads CASSDTGTSGRRTYNEQFF. DNA for the CDR3: TGTGCCAGTAGTGATACCGGGACTAGCGGGAGGAGGACCTACAATGAGCAGTTCTTC.

J is TRBJ2-5 and V is TRBV7-2; the D gene is possibly TRBD2 (7 bases). The CDR3 runs 15 residues. The V and J ends lost 4 bases and 4 bases respectively, with 16 bases between them. Per germline, CDR1 SGHTA and CDR2 FQGNSA. The CDR3, as DNA: TGTGCCAGCAGCTCAAGACGGGGGGCCGGAGAGACCCAGTACTTC. This translates into CASSSRRGAGETQYF.

The chain recombines TRBV28 with TRBJ1-3; 7 bases are shared with TRBD1. After removal of 3 bases from V and 6 bases from J, the junction contained 2 bases not matched to a gene. Germline CDR1 MDHEN, CDR2 SYDVKM. The CDR3 runs to 13 residues. As DNA, the CDR3 is TGTGCCAGCAGTTTCGGGACAGAAAACACCATATATTTT. Its protein is CASSFGTENTIYF. The full variable domain, rest sourced from reference TRBV28 and TRBJ1-3, is DVKVTQSSRYLVKRTGEKVFLECVQDMDHENMFWYRQDPGLGLRLIYFSYDVKMKEKGDIPEGYSVSREKKERFSLILESASTNQTSMYLCASSFGTENTIYFGEGSWLTVV.

V gene TRBV28 combines with J gene TRBJ2-5, with 12 bases that match TRBD2. The J segment lost 4 bases and the V segment lost 4 bases, leaving 10 bases of the junction unmatched. Germline lookup yields CDR1 MDHEN and CDR2 SYDVKM. The CDR3 loop spans 17 amino acids. The CDR3 DNA is TGTGCCAGCAGTTCCCCTAGGACTAGCGGGATTGGAGAGACCCAGTACTTC. Translation: CASSSPRTSGIGETQYF.

The table lists this clone with a count of one. V gene TRBV7-9 combines with J gene TRBJ2-7; 7 bases match TRBD2. The germline V gene encodes CDR1 SEHNR and CDR2 FQNEAQ (reference sequence). V lost 1 base, J lost 4 bases, and 10 bases stayed unmatched. CDR3 length: 16 amino acids. The DNA of the CDR3 is TGTGCCAGCAGCTTAGGTTCGCAAGCTAGCGGATACGAGCAGTACTTC. It is translated as CASSLGSQASGYEQYF.